The source of this T cell receptor (beta chain) is a study of CD8+CD57+ T cells in acquired aplastic anemia. With 0 bases removed from V and 6 bases from J, the gap between germline ends came to 13 bases. Germline CDR1 is SGHNT and CDR2 is YYREEE (reference sequence). CDR3 length equals 15 residues. Turning to this clonotype: A much larger clone lies one base from this, so it may be a read error.

For CDR3 and TCR beta VDJ profiling, genomic DNA was the template used. TCRdb re-called the reads through MiXCR, storing one row per CDR3 protein. Among roughly 180,000 distinct CDR3 sequences listed, 46% were seen once. V and J are TRBV5-4 and TRBJ1-5; weak D call: TRBD1 (5 bases). This sequence originates from a human donor in good health. The sequencing sample was made of sorted CD4+, CD8+, or CD8+CD57+ T cells (not recorded which) from PBMCs. CDR3 sequence reads: CASSLVPMGGQPQHF. The CDR3 nucleotides are TGTGCCAGCAGCTTGGTCCCAATGGGGGGTCAGCCCCAGCATTTT.